The clone carrying this TCR beta chain appeared many times. Its cognate antigen is unknown. This entry comes from a study of T-cell reconstitution after alpha-beta-depleted transplantation in children. For TCRbeta, the library was prepared with unique molecular identifiers. TCRdb passed the PCR reads through MiXCR, listing each CDR3 protein once. The sample comprises about 160,000 distinct CDR3 sequences, 11% of which are singletons, and less than 15% rests with the top ten. Whole-study findings and limits: After transplant, high TCRbeta diversity at day 60 in some patients arose from surviving recipient T cells and thymic progenitors. A year post-transplant, T-cell counts and diversity derived mostly from newly produced T cells. Several hundred expanded graft clones reportedly gave rise to the alpha-beta T cells present about two months after transplant.

The receptor was isolated from a boy between 2 and 10 years old with acute myeloid leukemia, due to receive a stem cell transplant. The sequencing here drew on PBMCs, taken before TCRalphabeta/CD19-depleted stem cell transplant.

CDR3 residues: CASSQAQVLSYGYTF. The CDR3 DNA reads as TGTGCCAGCTCCCAGGCGCAGGTTCTATCCTATGGCTACACCTTC. The gene calls are TRBV7-9 and TRBJ1-2, with unresolved D. The V gene's germline CDR1 is SEHNR and CDR2 FQNEAQ (reference sequence). V dropped 8 bases and J dropped 4 bases, with 20 bases sitting between them. The CDR3 contains 15 residues.